The sequence of this T cell receptor (beta chain) was determined in a study of T cells in Graves' hyperthyroidism and ophthalmopathy. Study-wide context: Peripheral blood was drawn at first diagnosis, prior to all treatment.

This clonotype was found a few times. CDR3 length equals 18 residues. Trimming removed 0 bases at V and 1 base at J, with 19 bases between. Germline CDR1 reads LGHNA; CDR2 reads YSLEER. RNA transcripts yielded amplified TCR beta CDR3 regions. First-round RT-PCR of the TCR CDR3 relied on the HTBI primer set. TCRdb reanalysed the multiplex PCR reads using MiXCR and keeps one entry per CDR3 protein. Of roughly 550,000 distinct CDR3 sequences detected, about 16% appear once; the ten largest clones hold approximately 30%. The specimen was blood. The sequence was obtained from a woman in her 30s with Graves' ophthalmopathy. This chain uses TRBV4-3 with TRBJ2-7; perhaps TRBD2 as D (6 bases). Here the CDR3 reads CASSQEAHGGLGSYEQYF. CDR3 nucleotides: TGCGCCAGCAGCCAAGAAGCCCACGGGGGACTTGGGTCCTACGAGCAGTACTTC.